The 22 T cell receptor beta chains below were found in one sample sequenced in a study of neurological immune-mediated disorders. TCRdb recomputed calls from the 5' RACE reads with MiXCR, one row per CDR3 protein. The sample gives tens of thousands of distinct CDR3 sequences, approximately 17% of which show up once; 15% is in the top ten. The material sequenced was PBMCs. The receptors stem from a woman aged 40 to 49 in good health.

This clonotype occurred many times. This rearrangement joins TRBV6-5 to TRBJ1-2, with 8 nucleotides matching TRBD1. Unmatched junction bases numbered 5, after V lost 0 bases and J lost 8 bases. CDR1 and CDR2 (germline): MNHEY, SVGAGI. The CDR3 sequence is 14 residues long. This chain's CDR3 is CASSYSDRAGGYTF. The DNA for the CDR3 is TGTGCCAGCAGTTACTCGGACAGGGCTGGGGGCTACACCTTC.

This clonotype was seen a handful of times. The rearrangement joins TRBV5-1 to TRBJ2-3; TRBD2 matches at 9 bases. V shed 4 bases, J shed 8 bases, and the junction held 11 bases outside the gene matches. The CDR3 loop spans 15 amino acids. Per germline, CDR1 SGHRS and CDR2 YFSETQ. In DNA form, the CDR3 reads TGCGCCAGCAGCCAAACTTCCGGGACTAGCAGTACGCAGTATTTT. Residues: CASSQTSGTSSTQYF.

This clonotype was recorded a few times. This sequence joins TRBV30 and TRBJ1-5; D possibly corresponds to TRBD1 (5 bases). Germline V CDR1 and CDR2: GTSNPN, SVGIG (reference sequence). V was shortened by 2 bases and J by 6 bases, with 11 bases between the two germline ends. This CDR3 contains 13 residues. CDR3 DNA: TGTGCCTGGAGTTTCCGTAGGGGTCAGCCCCAGCATTTT. Amino acid sequence: CAWSFRRGQPQHF.

This clonotype was seen at least ten times. The V call is TRBV20-1, the J call TRBJ2-3; 15 nucleotides match TRBD2. Germline V lookup: CDR1 DFQATT, CDR2 SNEGSKA (reference sequence). V was pared by 3 bases and J by 2 bases, with 3 bases of the junction left unmatched. This CDR3 has 16 amino acids. The chain's CDR3 is CSASRTSGGATDTQYF. In nucleotides, the CDR3 is TGCAGTGCTAGTAGGACTAGCGGGGGGGCCACAGATACGCAGTATTTT.

This clonotype was seen ten or more times. Sequence at one end of the junction differs from germline and may be a read error. This chain connects TRBV9 to TRBJ1-3; 9 bases fit TRBD1. Germline assignment: CDR1 SGDLS and CDR2 YYNGEE. CDR3 length: 17 amino acids. Written as DNA, the CDR3 is TGTGCCAGCAGCGCGTCGATCGACAGGGGGAGTGGAAACACCACATATTTT. Protein: CASSASIDRGSGNTTYF.

In this sample, this clonotype turned up many times. The V gene is TRBV6-2 or TRBV6-3, the J gene TRBJ2-1, with no clear D. CDR1 and CDR2 from the germline V gene are MNHEY and SVGEGT. This CDR3 has 15 amino acids. V gave up 2 bases and J gave up 5 bases, with 13 bases separating them. The CDR3 DNA follows: TGTGCCAGCAGTTACGGTTTTTTAAGGGACAATGAGCAGTTCTTC. Its protein product is CASSYGFLRDNEQFF.

This clonotype has ten or more counts. The rearrangement joins TRBV7-2 to TRBJ2-4; 8 bases are a match to TRBD2. The V gene's germline CDR1 is SGHTA and CDR2 FQGNSA. V lost 5 bases, J lost 0 bases, and 6 bases stayed unmatched. The length of the CDR3 is 16 residues. The CDR3 region is CASSLIGGAAKNIQYF. In nucleotides, the CDR3 is TGTGCCAGCAGCCTCATCGGGGGGGCAGCCAAAAACATTCAGTACTTC.

This clonotype was found many times. The CDR3 loop is CASSLAGGPGGTQYF. The CDR3 DNA follows: TGTGCCAGCAGCTTAGCGGGGGGCCCTGGCGGGACCCAGTACTTC. The chain links TRBV11-1 to TRBJ2-5; D might be TRBD1 or TRBD2, each matching 6 bases. Germline CDR1 SGHAT, CDR2 FQDESV (reference sequence). Between the trimmed V and J ends, which lost 0 bases and 7 bases, there was a span of 15 bases. CDR3 length: 15 residues.

The V gene is TRBV5-5, the J gene TRBJ2-4; 9 bases match TRBD1. The ends lost 4 bases at V and 0 bases at J; junction bases unmatched: 5. The CDR3 has 16 amino acids. Germline V gene sequence: CDR1 SGHKS, CDR2 YYEKEE (reference sequence). The CDR3 coding sequence is TGTGCCAGCAGCCAGGGACAGGGACTAGCCAAAAACATTCAGTACTTC. Translated: CASSQGQGLAKNIQYF. Full variable domain (outside the CDR3, taken from reference TRBV5-5 and TRBJ2-4): DAGVTQSPTHLIKTRGQQVTLRCSPISGHKSVSWYQQVLGQGPQFIFQYYEKEERGRGNFPDRFSARQFPNYSSELNVNALLLGDSALYLCASSQGQGLAKNIQYFGAGTRLSVL.

This clonotype was seen many times. The chain is built from TRBV27 and TRBJ1-2, with 7 bases matching TRBD1. Germline assignment: CDR1 MNHEY and CDR2 SMNVEV (reference sequence). This CDR3 contains 14 residues. The V segment lost 6 bases and the J segment 7 bases; nucleotides outside the gene matches: 11. The CDR3 coding sequence is TGTGCCAGCAGCCCATTTTACAGGGGAGGTGGCTACACCTTC. Amino acids: CASSPFYRGGGYTF.

The table lists this clonotype with many counts. The rearrangement joins TRBV20-1 to TRBJ1-6; maybe TRBD1 (5 bases). Trimming shortened V by 1 base and J by 0 bases, and 19 bases separated the two germline ends. The CDR3 has 19 amino acids. Germline loops: CDR1 DFQATT, CDR2 SNEGSKA (reference sequence). The CDR3 loop reads CSARGSQGFPGSYNSPLHF. In nucleotides, the CDR3 is TGCAGTGCTAGAGGGTCGCAGGGCTTTCCCGGCTCCTATAATTCACCCCTCCACTTT.

This clonotype showed up many times. V usage is TRBV5-1 and J usage is TRBJ1-5; TRBD1 might be the D (5 bases). The CDR3 covers 14 residues. Looked up from germline, CDR1 is SGHRS and CDR2 is YFSETQ. The ends were cut back, 4 bases at V and 5 bases at J, with 13 bases in the middle. CDR3 residues: CASSLGGPDQPQHF. The CDR3, as DNA: TGCGCCAGCAGCCTCGGGGGTCCAGATCAGCCCCAGCATTTT.

The gene calls are TRBV7-8 and TRBJ1-5; 11 positions match TRBD1. The germline gives CDR1 SGHVS, CDR2 FQNEAQ. The CDR3 sequence is 15 residues long. With 4 bases clipped from V and 5 bases from J, the junction kept 4 bases outside the gene matches. The CDR3 DNA reads TGTGCCAGCAGCTACCGGGACAGGGGGTATCAGCCCCAGCATTTT. This translates into CASSYRDRGYQPQHF.

In its sample, this clonotype was seen many times. V is TRBV12-3 or TRBV12-4 and J is TRBJ2-3; unclear D gene. CDR3 length: 13 residues. The V gene lost 3 bases and the J gene lost 6 bases, with 10 bases spanning the gap. CDR3 coding DNA: TGTGCCAGCAGTTTTCAAGGACCTGATACGCAGTATTTT. This translates into CASSFQGPDTQYF.

Many counts were recorded for this clonotype. This chain joins TRBV7-2 and TRBJ1-2; D is ambiguous. CDR1 is SGHTA and CDR2 is FQGNSA in the germline V gene. V dropped 5 bases and J dropped 4 bases, with 20 bases sitting between them. The CDR3 is 16 residues long. CDR3 nucleotides: TGTGCCAGCAGCCCCGGAGAGGGAAGCAATGGCTATGGCTACACCTTC. Protein sequence: CASSPGEGSNGYGYTF.

There are a few counts of this clonotype. V usage is TRBV6-2 or TRBV6-3 and J usage is TRBJ1-1; TRBD1 matches 8 bases. The V gene's germline CDR1 is MNHEY and CDR2 SVGEGT. The CDR3 runs 18 residues. V was clipped by 4 bases and J by 1 base; unmatched bases: 14. CDR3 sequence reads: CASSFLPSGQVTNTEAFF. CDR3 in DNA: TGTGCCAGCAGTTTCCTCCCTTCGGGACAGGTCACGAACACTGAAGCTTTCTTT.

In this sample, this clonotype turned up once. The J gene is TRBJ2-3, the V gene TRBV7-9; D is undetermined. The CDR3 has 13 residues. Germline lookup yields CDR1 SEHNR and CDR2 FQNEAQ (reference sequence). V was pared by 0 bases and J by 4 bases, with 5 bases between. The CDR3 DNA is TGTGCCAGCAGCTTAGCTTCCTCAGATACGCAGTATTTT. Translating gives CASSLASSDTQYF.

This clonotype was seen many times. The chain has TRBV12-3 or TRBV12-4 and TRBJ2-7, with a possible D match to TRBD2 (6 bases). The CDR3 consists of 12 residues. V shed 5 bases and J shed 3 bases, with 8 bases lying between them. CDR3 sequence reads: CASSLSGYEQYV. Written as DNA, the CDR3 is TGTGCCAGCAGTCTTAGCGGCTACGAGCAGTACGTC.

This clonotype came up many times. V gene TRBV29-1 combines with J gene TRBJ2-5, with D maybe TRBD1 (6 bases). Trimming pared 6 bases from V and 5 bases from J, leaving 16 bases between. Germline CDR1 and CDR2: SQVTM and ANQGSEA. The CDR3 has 13 residues. CDR3 region: CSVTRGKVETQYF. The CDR3 DNA sequence: TGCAGCGTAACCAGGGGTAAAGTGGAGACCCAGTACTTC.

Ten or more counts support this clonotype. The chain uses TRBV5-1 and TRBJ2-7, with 7 bases aligning to TRBD2. The CDR3 contains 15 residues. Per the germline V gene, CDR1 is SGHRS and CDR2 is YFSETQ. V was clipped by 4 bases and J by 3 bases; unmatched bases: 10. The CDR3 coding sequence is TGCGCCAGCAGCCCTGGGCCTAGCGGAAACTACGAGCAGTACGTC. Amino acids: CASSPGPSGNYEQYV.

This clonotype was detected ten times or more. V and J are TRBV4-1 and TRBJ2-3; D unresolved. V was cut by 1 base and J by 5 bases, with 10 bases left in between. The CDR3 extends over 14 amino acids. Germline V gene sequence: CDR1 MGHRA, CDR2 YSYEKL. The CDR3 here is CASSQVRLQDTQYF. The CDR3 coding sequence is TGCGCCAGCAGCCAAGTTCGTCTACAAGATACGCAGTATTTT.

This clonotype came up a few times. The rearrangement joins TRBV12-3 or TRBV12-4 to TRBJ1-2, with TRBD1 matching over 7 bases. V shed 6 bases, J shed 1 base, and the junction held 2 bases outside the gene matches. The CDR3 is 13 residues long. The CDR3 region has the DNA TGTGCCAGCAGCGGGACAGATAACTATGGCTACACCTTC. The encoded protein is CASSGTDNYGYTF.